The T cell receptor (beta chain) under discussion was sequenced for a study of blood T cell repertoires in COVID-19 (dated by TCRdb to 2018 to 2020). With respect to the entire study: The collaborator samples originated in the United States, Italy and Spain and spanned the acute and convalescent phases of COVID-19. The prospective study material was composed of cDNA or gDNA derived from T cells, B-cell-depleted T cells, or PBMCs. The dataset comprised deeply sampled blood TCRbeta repertoires from subjects exposed to, actively infected with, or recovered from COVID-19. A freely available public database, intended as a resource for researchers studying the immune response to SARS-CoV-2, is where the repertoires were released. Samples were obtained from the ongoing ImmuneRACE study (first 160 participants) and from 950 to 1,500 subjects provided by 6 global collaborators. The sample metadata nearly always contained a de-identified subject ID, COVID-19 status, age in years and sex. Where HLA class I and class II types were available, the types were taken from metadata supplied by the sample provider, not from assay-based typing. On the study overall, not on this receptor specifically: The quantity of clinical and demographic metadata differed by source and by participant and was supplied without curation.

For this clone: No antigen is known for it. Within one base of it there is no much larger clone, and no base qualities were kept.

TCRbeta CDR3 regions were amplified from genomic DNA by means of the immunoSEQ Assay, a bias-controlled multiplex PCR. Under the source paper's analysis protocol: Within the assay, amplification of reference gene primers was used to estimate how many nucleated cells each sample contained. To quantify the absolute abundance of each unique TCRbeta CDR3 rearrangement, sequence reads were collapsed and filtered. Productive Simpson clonality was computed per sample as the square root of Simpson's diversity index over productive rearrangements. TCRdb took over this immuneACCESS table, retaining in-frame rearrangements with V and J assigned. Such tables are incomplete; in checked studies, under half of the missing clones stem from an unresolved V gene, and the remainder is unexplained. The DNA gave D and trimming, while V, J and clone size come from that table. The sample table records just over 200,000 clones; about three quarters of these occur just once. The top ten constitute less than 7% of the sample.

Trimming at the junction amounts to 1 base on V and 4 bases on J, and the germline ends lie 11 bases apart. The CDR3 starts with the cysteine, ends with the phenylalanine, and has 14 residues. This entry keeps only the CDR3 DNA: 42 bases, framed from base 1. From a lookup of the germline V gene, CDR1 and CDR2 are SGHRS and YFSETQ. The collaborating institutions used their own protocols to collect whole blood in K2EDTA tubes. Collaborator samples were shipped for TCRbeta analysis as frozen whole blood, isolated PBMCs, or DNA extracted from either sample type. The TCR was taken from an older woman with acute or convalescent COVID-19. Recombination linked TRBV5-1 to TRBJ1-1; TRBD1 could be the D gene, as 5 bases match. Sample: peripheral blood. This receptor has the CDR3 CASSLRGQGTEAFF. The nucleotides read TGCGCCAGCAGCTTGCGAGGCCAGGGCACTGAAGCTTTCTTT.